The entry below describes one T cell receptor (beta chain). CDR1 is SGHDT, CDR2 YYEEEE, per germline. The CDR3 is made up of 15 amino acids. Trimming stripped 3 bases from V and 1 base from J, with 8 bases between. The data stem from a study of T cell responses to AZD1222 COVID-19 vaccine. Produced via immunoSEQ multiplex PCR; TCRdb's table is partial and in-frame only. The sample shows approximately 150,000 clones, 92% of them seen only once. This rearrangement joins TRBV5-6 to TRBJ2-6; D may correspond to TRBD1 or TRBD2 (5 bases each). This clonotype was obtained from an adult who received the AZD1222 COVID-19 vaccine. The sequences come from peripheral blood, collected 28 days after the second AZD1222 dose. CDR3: CASSWGTSGANVLTF. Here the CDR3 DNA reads TGTGCCAGCAGCTGGGGGACGTCTGGGGCCAACGTCCTGACTTTC.